The T cell receptor beta chain under discussion was sequenced for a study of T-cell memory formation after mild COVID-19. The wider study: Clusters of TCRs were largely donor specific. Findings and caveats of the study: Researchers found some responding clones in pre-infection memory, a sign that cross-reactive memory joined. Among CD4+ contracting clones, most were CM and EM, and CD8+ ones EMRA.

One entry per CDR3 protein, called by TCRdb with MiXCR from the 5' RACE reads. The sample lists some 300,000 distinct CDR3 sequences; around a fifth were seen once. This clonotype was seen at least ten times. What it binds is unknown. Germline V gene data show CDR1 as KGHSH and CDR2 as LQKENI. This CDR3 spans 14 amino acids. The V and J ends lost 3 bases and 7 bases respectively, with 15 bases between them. V is TRBV18 and J is TRBJ2-5; TRBD1 is a possible D gene (6 bases). This clonotype originated in a man younger than 35 who had mild COVID-19 (a few samples of this study predate the infection). Cell type and time point are not known. The sequenced sample was PBMCs or a T cell subset sorted from them (not recorded which). The CDR3 is CASSPDRSRGTQYF. The CDR3 bases are TGTGCCAGCTCACCTGACAGGTCGAGGGGGACCCAGTACTTC. The full variable domain, with the rest looked up from reference TRBV18 and TRBJ2-5, is NAGVMQNPRHLVRRRGQEARLRCSPMKGHSHVYWYRQLPEEGLKFMVYLQKENIIDESGMPKERFSAEFPKEGPSILRIQQVVRGDSAAYFCASSPDRSRGTQYFGPGTRLLVL.